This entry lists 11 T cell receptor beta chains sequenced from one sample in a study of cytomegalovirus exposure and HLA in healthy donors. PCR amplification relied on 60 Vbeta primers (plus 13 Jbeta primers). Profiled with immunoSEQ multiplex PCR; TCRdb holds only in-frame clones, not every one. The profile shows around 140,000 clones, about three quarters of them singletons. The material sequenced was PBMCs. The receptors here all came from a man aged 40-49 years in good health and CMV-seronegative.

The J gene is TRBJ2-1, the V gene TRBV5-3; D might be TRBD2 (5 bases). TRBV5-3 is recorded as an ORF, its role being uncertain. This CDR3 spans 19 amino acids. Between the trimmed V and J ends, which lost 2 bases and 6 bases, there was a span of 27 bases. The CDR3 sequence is CARSFPDACRRFGLNEQFF. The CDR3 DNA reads TGTGCCAGAAGCTTCCCGGACGCGTGTAGGAGGTTCGGGCTCAATGAGCAGTTCTTC.

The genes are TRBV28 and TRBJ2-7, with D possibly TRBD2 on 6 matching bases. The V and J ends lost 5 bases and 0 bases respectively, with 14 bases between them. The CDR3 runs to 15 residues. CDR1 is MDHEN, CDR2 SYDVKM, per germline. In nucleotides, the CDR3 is TGTGCCAGCAGTACCCCCTCTAGCGTCTCCTACGAGCAGTACTTC. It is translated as CASSTPSSVSYEQYF.

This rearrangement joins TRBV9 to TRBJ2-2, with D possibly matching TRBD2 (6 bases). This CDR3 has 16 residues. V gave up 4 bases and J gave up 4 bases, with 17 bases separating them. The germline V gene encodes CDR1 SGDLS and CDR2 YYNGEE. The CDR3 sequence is CASSPISGRSTGELFF. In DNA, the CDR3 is TGTGCCAGCAGCCCTATATCTGGGAGGAGCACCGGGGAGCTGTTTTTT.

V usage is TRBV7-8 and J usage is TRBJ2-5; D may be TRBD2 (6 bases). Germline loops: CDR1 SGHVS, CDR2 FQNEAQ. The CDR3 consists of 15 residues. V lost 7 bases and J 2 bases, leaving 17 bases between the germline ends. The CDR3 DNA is TGTGCCAGCACGATCTGGAGGGCGGGACAAGAGACCCAGTACTTC. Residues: CASTIWRAGQETQYF.

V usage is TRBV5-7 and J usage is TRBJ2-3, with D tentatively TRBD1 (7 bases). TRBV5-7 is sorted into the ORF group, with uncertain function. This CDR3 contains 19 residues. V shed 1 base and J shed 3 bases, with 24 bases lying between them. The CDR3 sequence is CASSLWLRRGRGATDTQYF. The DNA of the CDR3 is TGTGCCAGCAGCTTGTGGCTACGGCGGGGCAGGGGGGCAACAGATACGCAGTATTTT.

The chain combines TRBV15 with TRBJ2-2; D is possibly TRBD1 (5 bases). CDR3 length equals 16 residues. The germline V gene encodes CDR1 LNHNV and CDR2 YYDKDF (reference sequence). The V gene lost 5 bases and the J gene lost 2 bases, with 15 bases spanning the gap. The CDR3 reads CATSPRQISNTGELFF. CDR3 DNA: TGTGCCACCAGCCCTCGACAGATCTCAAACACCGGGGAGCTGTTTTTT.

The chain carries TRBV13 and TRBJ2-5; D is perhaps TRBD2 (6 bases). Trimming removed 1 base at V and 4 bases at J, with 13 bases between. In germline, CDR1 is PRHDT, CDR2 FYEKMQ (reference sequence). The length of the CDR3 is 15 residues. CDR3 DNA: TGTGCCAGCAGCTTAGAACGGAGGGGTGCAGAGACCCAGTACTTC. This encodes CASSLERRGAETQYF.

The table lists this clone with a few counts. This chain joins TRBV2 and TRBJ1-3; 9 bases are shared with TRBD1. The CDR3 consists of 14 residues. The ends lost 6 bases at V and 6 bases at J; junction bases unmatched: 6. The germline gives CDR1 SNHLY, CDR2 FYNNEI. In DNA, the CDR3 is TGTGCCAGCAGCCCGGGACAGGGTGAAAACACCATATATTTT. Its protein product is CASSPGQGENTIYF.

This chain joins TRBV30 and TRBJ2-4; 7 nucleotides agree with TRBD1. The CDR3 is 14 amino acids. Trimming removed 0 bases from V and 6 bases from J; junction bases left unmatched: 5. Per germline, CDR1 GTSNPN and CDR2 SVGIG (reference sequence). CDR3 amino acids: CAWSVEGGSNIQYF. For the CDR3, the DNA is TGTGCCTGGAGTGTCGAAGGGGGCTCAAACATTCAGTACTTC.

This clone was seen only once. CDR3: CASSLFLPDRGSGGYTF. The CDR3 DNA sequence: TGTGCCAGCAGTTTATTCCTACCGGACAGGGGTAGTGGTGGCTACACCTTC. The chain uses TRBV28 and TRBJ1-2, with 9 nucleotides matching TRBD1. The CDR3 has 17 amino acids. V was clipped by 1 base and J by 7 bases; unmatched bases: 13. The germline CDR1 and CDR2 sequences are MDHEN and SYDVKM.

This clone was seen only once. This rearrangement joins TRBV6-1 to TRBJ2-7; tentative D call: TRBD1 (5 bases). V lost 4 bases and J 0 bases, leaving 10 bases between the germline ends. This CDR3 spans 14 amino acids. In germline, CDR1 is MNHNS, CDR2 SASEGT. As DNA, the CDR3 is TGTGCCAGCAGTGCGACAGCGAGCTCCTACGAGCAGTACTTC. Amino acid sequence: CASSATASSYEQYF.